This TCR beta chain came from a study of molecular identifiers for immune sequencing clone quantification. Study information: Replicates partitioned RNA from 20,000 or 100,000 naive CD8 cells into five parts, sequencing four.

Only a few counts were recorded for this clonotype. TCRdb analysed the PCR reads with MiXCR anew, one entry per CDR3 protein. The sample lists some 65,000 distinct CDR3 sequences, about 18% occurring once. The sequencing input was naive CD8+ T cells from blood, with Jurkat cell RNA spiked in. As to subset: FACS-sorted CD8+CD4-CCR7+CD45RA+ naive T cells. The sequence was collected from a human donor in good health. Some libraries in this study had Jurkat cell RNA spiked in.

The CDR3 loop reads CASSITMAGDEQFF. CDR3 bases: TGTGCCAGTAGTATAACGATGGCCGGCGATGAGCAGTTCTTC. The rearrangement links TRBV19 to TRBJ2-1, with no clear D. Germline V lookup: CDR1 LNHDA, CDR2 SQIVND (reference sequence). The CDR3 sequence is 14 residues long. V was clipped by 2 bases and J by 8 bases, with 13 bases between them.